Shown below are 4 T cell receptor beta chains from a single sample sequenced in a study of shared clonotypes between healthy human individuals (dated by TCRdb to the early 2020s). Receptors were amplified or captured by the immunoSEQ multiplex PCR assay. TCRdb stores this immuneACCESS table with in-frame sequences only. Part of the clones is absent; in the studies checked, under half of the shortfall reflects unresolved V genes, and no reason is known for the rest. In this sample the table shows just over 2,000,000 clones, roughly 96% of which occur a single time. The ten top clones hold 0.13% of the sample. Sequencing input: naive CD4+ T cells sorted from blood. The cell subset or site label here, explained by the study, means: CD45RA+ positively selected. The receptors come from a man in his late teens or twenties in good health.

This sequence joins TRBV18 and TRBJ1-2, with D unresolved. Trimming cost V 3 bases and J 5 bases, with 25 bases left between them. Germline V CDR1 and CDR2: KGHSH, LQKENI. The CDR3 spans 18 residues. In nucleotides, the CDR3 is TGTGCCAGCTCACCTGGAACGCCAGCTACCACATATTCTTATGGCTACACCTTC. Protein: CASSPGTPATTYSYGYTF.

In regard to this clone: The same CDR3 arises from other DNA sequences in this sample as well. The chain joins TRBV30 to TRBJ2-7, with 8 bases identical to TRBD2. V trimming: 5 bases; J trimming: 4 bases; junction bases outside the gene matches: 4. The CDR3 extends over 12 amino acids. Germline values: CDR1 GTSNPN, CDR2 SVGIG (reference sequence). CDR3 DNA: TGTGCCTGGGGCGGGAGGAATTACGAGCAGTACTTC. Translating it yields CAWGGRNYEQYF.

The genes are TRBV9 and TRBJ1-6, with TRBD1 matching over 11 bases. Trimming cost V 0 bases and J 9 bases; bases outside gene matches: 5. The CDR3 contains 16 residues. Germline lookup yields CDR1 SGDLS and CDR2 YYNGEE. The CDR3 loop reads CASSVGSGTGGSPLHF. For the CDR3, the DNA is TGTGCCAGCAGCGTAGGGTCCGGGACAGGGGGTTCACCCCTCCACTTT.

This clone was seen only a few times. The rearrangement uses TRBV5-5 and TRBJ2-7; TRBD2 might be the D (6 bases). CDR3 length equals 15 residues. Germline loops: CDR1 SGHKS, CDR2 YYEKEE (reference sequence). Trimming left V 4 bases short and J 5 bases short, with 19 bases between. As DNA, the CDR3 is TGTGCCAGCAGCCCCACCGGGACTTTCATAGACGAGCAGTACTTC. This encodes CASSPTGTFIDEQYF.